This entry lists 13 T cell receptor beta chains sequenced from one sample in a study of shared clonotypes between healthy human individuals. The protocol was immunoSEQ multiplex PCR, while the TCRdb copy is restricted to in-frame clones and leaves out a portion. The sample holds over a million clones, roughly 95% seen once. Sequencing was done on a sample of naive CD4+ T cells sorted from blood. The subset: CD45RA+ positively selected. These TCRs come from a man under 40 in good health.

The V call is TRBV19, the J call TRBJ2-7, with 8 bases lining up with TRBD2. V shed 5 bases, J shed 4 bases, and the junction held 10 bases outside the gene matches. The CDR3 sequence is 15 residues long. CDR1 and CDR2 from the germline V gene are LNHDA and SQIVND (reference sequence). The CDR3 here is CASSVGSGGLYEQYF. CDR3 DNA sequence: TGTGCCAGTAGTGTCGGCAGCGGGGGACTATACGAGCAGTACTTC. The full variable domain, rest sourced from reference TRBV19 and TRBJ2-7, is DGGITQSPKYLFRKEGQNVTLSCEQNLNHDAMYWYRQDPGQGLRLIYYSQIVNDFQKGDIAEGYSVSREKKESFPLTVTSAQKNPTAFYLCASSVGSGGLYEQYFGPGTRLTVT.

CDR3 sequence: CASSLGRVNTEAFF. The CDR3 region has the DNA TGTGCCAGCAGCTTAGGGAGGGTGAACACTGAAGCTTTCTTT. The rearrangement uses TRBV7-2 and TRBJ1-1, with D hard to call. There are 14 residues in the CDR3. Trimming shortened V by 1 base and J by 0 bases, and 6 bases separated the two germline ends. Germline values: CDR1 SGHTA, CDR2 FQGNSA.

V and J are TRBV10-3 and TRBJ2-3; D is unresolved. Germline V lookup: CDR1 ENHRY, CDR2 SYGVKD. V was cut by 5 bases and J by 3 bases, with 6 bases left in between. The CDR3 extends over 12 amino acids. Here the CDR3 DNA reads TGTGCCATCAGTCTCAAAACAGATACGCAGTATTTT. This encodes CAISLKTDTQYF.

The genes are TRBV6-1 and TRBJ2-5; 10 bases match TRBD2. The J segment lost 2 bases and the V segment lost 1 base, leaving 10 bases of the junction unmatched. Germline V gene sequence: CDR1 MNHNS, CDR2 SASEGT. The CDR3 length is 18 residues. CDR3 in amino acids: CASSEGLWLAGVQETQYF. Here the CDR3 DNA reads TGTGCCAGCAGTGAAGGACTTTGGCTAGCGGGGGTGCAAGAGACCCAGTACTTC.

CDR3 in DNA: TGTGCCAGCAGCTTAATGGCGGGACAGACGGAGACCCAGTACTTC. Translated: CASSLMAGQTETQYF. J is TRBJ2-5 and V is TRBV7-7, with D possibly matching TRBD1 (7 bases). V shed 2 bases and J shed 5 bases, with 15 bases lying between them. Per the germline V gene, CDR1 is SSHAT and CDR2 is FNYEAQ (reference sequence). The CDR3 has 15 amino acids.

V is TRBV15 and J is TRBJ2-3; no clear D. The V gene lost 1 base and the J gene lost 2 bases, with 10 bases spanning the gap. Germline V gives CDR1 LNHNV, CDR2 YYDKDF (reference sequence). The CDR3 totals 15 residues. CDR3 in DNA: TGTGCCACCAGCAGAGGGTTAACTTCCACAGATACGCAGTATTTT. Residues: CATSRGLTSTDTQYF.

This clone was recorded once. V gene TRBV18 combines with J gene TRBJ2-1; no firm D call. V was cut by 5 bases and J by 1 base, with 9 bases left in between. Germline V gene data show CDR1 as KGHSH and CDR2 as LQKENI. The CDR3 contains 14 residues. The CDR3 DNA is TGTGCCAGCTCAGAAACTCGATCCTACAATGAGCAGTTCTTC. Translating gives CASSETRSYNEQFF.

CDR3 nucleotide sequence: TGTGCCAGCAGCTTGTTGGCCAGGCAAGAGACCCAGTACTTC. This codes for CASSLLARQETQYF. The gene calls are TRBV5-5 and TRBJ2-5; D is unclear. V was shortened by 1 base and J by 2 bases, with 9 bases between the two germline ends. The length of the CDR3 is 14 residues. Looked up from germline, CDR1 is SGHKS and CDR2 is YYEKEE (reference sequence).

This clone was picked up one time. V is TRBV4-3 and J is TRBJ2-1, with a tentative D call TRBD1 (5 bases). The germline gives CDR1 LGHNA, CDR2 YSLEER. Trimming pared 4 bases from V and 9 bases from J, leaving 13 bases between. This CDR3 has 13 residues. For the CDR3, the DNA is TGCGCCAGCAGCCTCCTATGGCAGGGTGAGCAGTTCTTC. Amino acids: CASSLLWQGEQFF.

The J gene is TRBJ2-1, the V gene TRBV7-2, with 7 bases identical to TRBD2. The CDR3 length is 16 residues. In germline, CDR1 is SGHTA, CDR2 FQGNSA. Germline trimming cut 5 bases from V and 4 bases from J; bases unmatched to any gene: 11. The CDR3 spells CASSPKTSPLYNEQFF. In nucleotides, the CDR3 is TGTGCCAGCAGCCCCAAGACTAGCCCCTTGTACAATGAGCAGTTCTTC.

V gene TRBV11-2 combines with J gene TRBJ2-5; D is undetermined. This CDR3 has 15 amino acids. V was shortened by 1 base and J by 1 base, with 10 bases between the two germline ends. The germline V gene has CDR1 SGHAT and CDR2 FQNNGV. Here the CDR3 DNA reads TGTGCCAGCAGCTTAGCTTCCGGACCCCAAGAGACCCAGTACTTC. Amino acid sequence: CASSLASGPQETQYF. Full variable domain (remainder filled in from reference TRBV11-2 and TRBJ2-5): EAGVAQSPRYKIIEKRQSVAFWCNPISGHATLYWYQQILGQGPKLLIQFQNNGVVDDSQLPKDRFSAERLKGVDSTLKIQPAKLEDSAVYLCASSLASGPQETQYFGPGTRLLVL.

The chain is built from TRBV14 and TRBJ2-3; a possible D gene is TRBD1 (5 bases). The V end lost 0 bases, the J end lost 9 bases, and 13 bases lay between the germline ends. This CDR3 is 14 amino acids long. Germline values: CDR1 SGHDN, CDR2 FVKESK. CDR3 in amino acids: CASSQEFRGRTQYF. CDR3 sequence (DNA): TGTGCCAGCAGCCAAGAATTTAGGGGCCGAACGCAGTATTTT.

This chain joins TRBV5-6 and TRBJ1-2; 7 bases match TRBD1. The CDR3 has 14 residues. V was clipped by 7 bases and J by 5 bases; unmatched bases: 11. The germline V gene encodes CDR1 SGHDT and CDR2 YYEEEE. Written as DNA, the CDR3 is TGTGCCAGCTCCCGGGACAGAGCTAGGTATGGCTACACCTTC. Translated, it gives CASSRDRARYGYTF.